This T cell receptor (beta chain) was captured in a study of radiotherapy plus CTLA-4 blockade in lung cancer. Across the whole study: Objective responses were observed in more than 15% of patients, and disease control was achieved by approximately 30%.

Study outcomes and limitations: Reportedly, early blood T cell clone dynamics best predicted response, with interferon-beta. There was expansion of tumor-derived TCR clones in blood after radiotherapy plus ipilimumab.

As regards this clone: Its antigen is still unknown.

The V end lost 3 bases, the J end lost 0 bases, and 16 bases lay between the germline ends. Germline V gene lookup returns CDR1 SGDLS and CDR2 YYNGEE. There are 17 residues in the CDR3. Here immunoSEQ multiplex PCR was the method, and the copy in TCRdb shows in-frame clones only, minus some. Of 80,000 or so clones listed, over 70% were seen once; the top ten hold approximately 4%. With ipilimumab providing CTLA-4 blockade, focal radiation was administered to patients who had chemo-refractory metastatic non-small-cell lung cancer. The V gene is TRBV9, the J gene TRBJ2-4, with D possibly TRBD2 on 5 matching bases. This TCR derives from a human donor with non-small cell lung cancer who had a partial response to radiotherapy plus ipilimumab. Some clones in this sample may be carry-over from other donors' samples. Specimen: peripheral blood, collected from a patient treated with radiotherapy plus ipilimumab. CDR3 residues: CASSAAAGQLAKNIQYF. CDR3 DNA sequence: TGTGCCAGCAGCGCCGCCGCGGGCCAGCTAGCCAAAAACATTCAGTACTTC. The entire variable domain, with the rest obtained from reference TRBV9 and TRBJ2-4, is as follows: DSGVTQTPKHLITATGQRVTLRCSPRSGDLSVYWYQQSLDQGLQFLIQYYNGEERAKGNILERFSAQQFPDLHSELNLSSLELGDSALYFCASSAAAGQLAKNIQYFGAGTRLSVL.